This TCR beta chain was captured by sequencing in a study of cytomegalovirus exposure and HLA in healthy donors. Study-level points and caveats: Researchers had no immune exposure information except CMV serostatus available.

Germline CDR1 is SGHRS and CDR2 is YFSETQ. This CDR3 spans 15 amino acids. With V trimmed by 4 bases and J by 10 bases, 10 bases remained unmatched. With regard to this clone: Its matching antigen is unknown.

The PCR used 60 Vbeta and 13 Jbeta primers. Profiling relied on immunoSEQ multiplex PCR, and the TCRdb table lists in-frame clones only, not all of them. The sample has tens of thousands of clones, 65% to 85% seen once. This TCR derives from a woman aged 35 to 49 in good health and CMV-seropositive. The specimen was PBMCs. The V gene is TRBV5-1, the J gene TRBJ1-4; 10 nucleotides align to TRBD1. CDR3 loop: CASSDSTGGQGKLFF. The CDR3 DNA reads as TGCGCCAGCAGCGACTCGACAGGGGGCCAGGGAAAACTGTTTTTT.